The clone carrying this T cell receptor beta chain was recorded once. The antigen is undetermined. The CDR3 has 13 amino acids. Germline values: CDR1 MNHEY, CDR2 SVGAGI. Between the trimmed V and J ends, which lost 8 bases and 4 bases, there was a span of 14 bases. The source of the sample is a study of T cell responses to AZD1222 COVID-19 vaccine. Looking at the study overall: Second doses at about 4 or about 12 weeks were pooled.

The assay was immunoSEQ multiplex PCR, and TCRdb's table has in-frame clones only and misses some. The data show about 130,000 clones, 93% seen once. Study-wide findings and caveats: Across spike, vaccine-associated CD4 TCRs were found, dominant at 160-218 and 743-854.

V usage is TRBV6-5 and J usage is TRBJ1-1, with D unresolved. The receptor's source is an adult in good health. The source material was peripheral blood, sampled on day 0 of AZD1222 vaccination. The CDR3: CASSSDSVTEAFF. The CDR3 region has the DNA TGTGCCAGCTCGAGCGACTCCGTCACTGAAGCTTTCTTT.